What follows are 26 T cell receptor beta chains derived from one specimen sequenced in a study of CD8+ T cells in alopecia areata. As the sequencing template, cDNA was produced by extracting RNA and reverse transcribing it. The table came from immunoSEQ multiplex PCR; TCRdb's copy has only in-frame clones and leaves some out. The table shows about 130,000 clones, with over 50% occurring only once. The sample was CD4+ T cells sorted from blood, taken at week 0. The receptors come from a human donor with alopecia areata.

The V and J genes are TRBV6-5 and TRBJ1-1; maybe TRBD1 (5 bases). The ends were cut back, 0 bases at V and 4 bases at J, with 15 bases in the middle. There are 16 residues in the CDR3. Looked up from germline, CDR1 is MNHEY and CDR2 is SVGAGI. The CDR3, as DNA: TGTGCCAGCAGTTACTCGGTTCAGGGCCCCACCACTGAAGCTTTCTTT. Translating it yields CASSYSVQGPTTEAFF.

V gene TRBV6-6 combines with J gene TRBJ2-1; 9 bases line up with TRBD1. The germline CDR1 and CDR2 sequences are MNHNY and SVGAGI (reference sequence). V lost 5 bases and J lost 5; bases outside the gene matches: 7. This CDR3 has 15 amino acids. The CDR3 DNA follows: TGTGCCAGCAGTGGCAGACAGGGGGGGAACAATGAGCAGTTCTTC. It encodes CASSGRQGGNNEQFF.

The rearrangement uses TRBV18 and TRBJ2-7; 9 positions match TRBD2. V gave up 0 bases and J gave up 4 bases; unmatched junction bases: 7. Germline-derived CDR1 and CDR2 are KGHSH and LQKENI. This CDR3 spans 16 amino acids. CDR3 in amino acids: CASSPPGRTSDYEQYF. For the CDR3, the DNA is TGTGCCAGCTCACCACCGGGGCGGACTAGCGATTACGAGCAGTACTTC. The variable domain in full, with the rest retrieved from reference TRBV18 and TRBJ2-7, is NAGVMQNPRHLVRRRGQEARLRCSPMKGHSHVYWYRQLPEEGLKFMVYLQKENIIDESGMPKERFSAEFPKEGPSILRIQQVVRGDSAAYFCASSPPGRTSDYEQYFGPGTRLTVT.

This clone was seen only a few times. The chain joins TRBV6-6 to TRBJ2-1, with 10 bases lining up with TRBD2. With 6 bases clipped from V and 12 bases from J, the junction kept 11 bases outside the gene matches. There are 14 residues in the CDR3. Germline CDR1 reads MNHNY; CDR2 reads SVGAGI (reference sequence). The CDR3 nucleotides are TGTGCCAGCAGAACGCCGGGACTAGCGACCGGGCAGTTCTTC. Its translation: CASRTPGLATGQFF.

This rearrangement joins TRBV9 to TRBJ2-2; D is unclear. The CDR3 extends over 13 amino acids. V was pared by 2 bases and J by 5 bases, with 7 bases between. Looked up from germline, CDR1 is SGDLS and CDR2 is YYNGEE. In DNA, the CDR3 is TGTGCCAGCAGCGTTGGTACAACCGGGGAGCTGTTTTTT. It yields the protein CASSVGTTGELFF. Filled out from reference TRBV9 and TRBJ2-2, the complete variable domain reads DSGVTQTPKHLITATGQRVTLRCSPRSGDLSVYWYQQSLDQGLQFLIQYYNGEERAKGNILERFSAQQFPDLHSELNLSSLELGDSALYFCASSVGTTGELFFGEGSRLTVL.

V usage is TRBV4-3 and J usage is TRBJ2-7; D is perhaps TRBD2 (5 bases). Germline assignment: CDR1 LGHNA and CDR2 YSLEER. V lost 0 bases and J lost 2, with 11 bases in between. CDR3 length equals 15 residues. Here the CDR3 reads CASSQELAEPYEQYF. The CDR3 nucleotides read TGCGCCAGCAGCCAAGAGCTAGCCGAACCCTACGAGCAGTACTTC.

This clone was recorded a few times. V is TRBV14 and J is TRBJ2-7; tentative D call: TRBD1 (6 bases). The V end lost 4 bases, the J end lost 1 base, and 17 bases lay between the germline ends. The CDR3 covers 16 residues. Germline CDR1 SGHDN, CDR2 FVKESK. DNA for the CDR3: TGTGCCAGCAGCCCCTTCCCACCACAGGGATCCTACGAGCAGTACTTC. It yields the protein CASSPFPPQGSYEQYF. The full variable domain, rest sourced from reference TRBV14 and TRBJ2-7, is EAGVTQFPSHSVIEKGQTVTLRCDPISGHDNLYWYRRVMGKEIKFLLHFVKESKQDESGMPNNRFLAERTGGTYSTLKVQPAELEDSGVYFCASSPFPPQGSYEQYFGPGTRLTVT.

The chain has TRBV7-2 and TRBJ1-1, with 9 bases lining up with TRBD1. From germline, CDR1 is SGHTA and CDR2 FQGNSA. CDR3 length: 14 amino acids. V lost 5 bases to trimming and J lost 4 bases; unmatched junction nucleotides: 5. The CDR3 loop reads CASSQTGGVTEAFF. CDR3 bases: TGTGCCAGCAGCCAGACAGGGGGGGTCACTGAAGCTTTCTTT.

The rearrangement uses TRBV5-6 and TRBJ2-3; a weak D match, TRBD1 (6 bases). The CDR3 loop spans 15 amino acids. CDR1 is SGHDT, CDR2 YYEEEE, per germline. V was cut by 0 bases and J by 6 bases, with 14 bases left in between. CDR3 nucleotides: TGTGCCAGCAGCTTGGTGTCAGGGGTAACGGATACGCAGTATTTT. It yields the protein CASSLVSGVTDTQYF.

This rearrangement joins TRBV5-4 to TRBJ2-1; TRBD2 matches 10 bases. CDR1 and CDR2 from the germline V gene are SGHNT and YYREEE (reference sequence). The CDR3 has 16 amino acids. V trimming: 2 bases; J trimming: 7 bases; junction bases outside the gene matches: 9. The CDR3 sequence is CASSFFKRGGSNEQFF. The CDR3 coding sequence is TGTGCCAGCAGCTTCTTCAAGCGGGGGGGCAGTAATGAGCAGTTCTTC.

The chain joins TRBV5-1 to TRBJ2-5, with TRBD2 matching over 11 bases. The length of the CDR3 is 17 residues. Germline-derived CDR1 and CDR2 are SGHRS and YFSETQ. V lost 4 bases, J lost 2 bases, and 10 bases stayed unmatched. The CDR3 sequence is CASSPPLAGVGQETQYF. In nucleotides, the CDR3 is TGCGCCAGCAGCCCCCCACTAGCGGGAGTAGGTCAAGAGACCCAGTACTTC.

This clone has only a few counts. This chain connects TRBV4-3 to TRBJ2-5; D gene unclear. The germline CDR1 and CDR2 sequences are LGHNA and YSLEER. CDR3 size: 13 residues. Between the trimmed V and J ends, which lost 1 base and 5 bases, there was a span of 8 bases. CDR3 DNA: TGCGCCAGCAGCCAAGGTATTTGGGAGACCCAGTACTTC. It translates to CASSQGIWETQYF.

This clone was recorded a few times. The genes are TRBV6-6 and TRBJ2-7, with 7 positions matching TRBD1. The junction had 2 bases not matched to a gene; V was cut back by 6 bases and J by 0 bases. Germline-derived CDR1 and CDR2 are MNHNY and SVGAGI (reference sequence). The CDR3 sequence is 13 residues long. The CDR3 here is CASRTGSSYEQYF. CDR3 DNA: TGTGCCAGCAGGACAGGGAGCTCCTACGAGCAGTACTTC.

The chain is built from TRBV19 and TRBJ2-2, with D unclear. The germline gives CDR1 LNHDA, CDR2 SQIVND (reference sequence). CDR3 size: 13 residues. V lost 2 bases to trimming and J lost 5 bases, with 6 bases between them. The CDR3, as DNA: TGTGCCAGTAGTATACGGCAGACCGGGGAGCTGTTTTTT. This codes for CASSIRQTGELFF.

V usage is TRBV19 and J usage is TRBJ2-2; the D gene is possibly TRBD2 (6 bases). Germline CDR1 LNHDA, CDR2 SQIVND (reference sequence). V lost 7 bases, J lost 4 bases, and 19 bases lay in between. This CDR3 is built from 16 residues. Here the CDR3 DNA reads TGTGCCAGTAAGACTAGGAGGGTTGGAGGCACCGGGGAGCTGTTTTTT. This sequence encodes CASKTRRVGGTGELFF.

The rearrangement links TRBV14 to TRBJ1-2; D might be TRBD1 (6 bases). CDR1 is SGHDN and CDR2 is FVKESK in the germline V gene. Trimming left V 0 bases short and J 6 bases short, with 17 bases between. The CDR3 is made up of 16 amino acids. CDR3 sequence: CASSQDLEGQGHGYTF. CDR3 nucleotides: TGTGCCAGCAGCCAAGATCTAGAAGGGCAGGGGCATGGCTACACCTTC.

This clone was recorded at least ten times. The J gene is TRBJ2-3, the V gene TRBV19, with a weak D call TRBD2 (6 bases). Trimming removed 0 bases at V and 5 bases at J, with 6 bases between. Germline lookup yields CDR1 LNHDA and CDR2 SQIVND (reference sequence). The CDR3 runs 13 residues. This CDR3 is CASSIEGGDTQYF. In DNA, the CDR3 is TGTGCCAGTAGTATAGAGGGAGGAGATACGCAGTATTTT.

V gene TRBV7-2 combines with J gene TRBJ2-2; tentatively, D is TRBD1 (5 bases). Germline-derived CDR1 and CDR2 are SGHTA and FQGNSA. This CDR3 region has 15 residues. Trimming pared 6 bases from V and 4 bases from J, leaving 15 bases between. CDR3 nucleotides: TGTGCCAGCAGAGCCCAGACAGAGCTCACCGGGGAGCTGTTTTTT. Translation: CASRAQTELTGELFF.

Only a few counts were recorded for this clone. The chain recombines TRBV29-1 with TRBJ1-6; 8 positions match TRBD1. Trimming at V came to 4 bases and at J to 7 bases, leaving 3 bases not matched to a gene. The germline V gene encodes CDR1 SQVTM and CDR2 ANQGSEA. The CDR3 contains 13 residues. The CDR3 DNA sequence: TGCAGCGTTGCCCAGGGGGCCAATTCACCCCTCCACTTT. Amino acids: CSVAQGANSPLHF.

This chain joins TRBV5-1 and TRBJ2-2; D uncertain. With 1 base removed from V and 4 bases from J, the gap between germline ends came to 8 bases. CDR3 length equals 14 residues. Germline V gene lookup returns CDR1 SGHRS and CDR2 YFSETQ. For the CDR3, the DNA is TGCGCCAGCAGCTTGCCTACCGGCACCGGGGAGCTGTTTTTT. Translated, it gives CASSLPTGTGELFF.

The chain links TRBV28 to TRBJ2-5; D remains unclear. CDR1 is MDHEN, CDR2 SYDVKM, per germline. This CDR3 has 10 residues. Trimming took off 8 bases at V and 5 bases at J, with 6 bases between the two ends. CDR3 in DNA: TGTGCCAGCTTGGGCGAGACCCAGTACTTC. This sequence encodes CASLGETQYF.

In this sample, this clone turned up a few times. CDR3 in DNA: TGCAGCGTTGTGTTCGGCAGGAGGGGTACTGAAGCTTTCTTT. Translating gives CSVVFGRRGTEAFF. The chain employs TRBV29-1 and TRBJ1-1; D is perhaps TRBD1 (5 bases). The V end was cut by 4 bases, the J end by 5 bases, with 17 bases between. The CDR3 runs 14 residues. Germline V lookup: CDR1 SQVTM, CDR2 ANQGSEA. Variable domain in full (rest from reference TRBV29-1 and TRBJ1-1): SAVISQKPSRDICQRGTSLTIQCQVDSQVTMMFWYRQQPGQSLTLIATANQGSEATYESGFVIDKFPISRPNLTFSTLTVSNMSPEDSSIYLCSVVFGRRGTEAFFGQGTRLTVV.

The count of this clone is one. The chain recombines TRBV9 with TRBJ2-7, with 7 bases matching TRBD1. V lost 0 bases and J lost 5; bases outside the gene matches: 5. The CDR3 extends over 14 amino acids. Germline lookup yields CDR1 SGDLS and CDR2 YYNGEE. In DNA, the CDR3 is TGTGCCAGCAGCGTAGTAGGGCAGGGGGACGAGCAGTACTTC. Translation: CASSVVGQGDEQYF.

V usage is TRBV15 and J usage is TRBJ2-3, with unresolved D. Germline lookup yields CDR1 LNHNV and CDR2 YYDKDF (reference sequence). CDR3 length equals 13 residues. Trimming removed 7 bases from V and 1 base from J, with 9 bases in between. CDR3 region: CATTRVGTDTQYF. CDR3 sequence (DNA): TGTGCCACCACCCGAGTGGGCACAGATACGCAGTATTTT.

This clone came up a few times. V and J are TRBV30 and TRBJ1-2, with D perhaps TRBD1 (5 bases). Trimming left V 3 bases short and J 8 bases short, with 22 bases between. Germline V CDR1 and CDR2: GTSNPN, SVGIG (reference sequence). There are 15 residues in the CDR3. The CDR3 spells CAWRRPGASLVGYTF. CDR3 nucleotides: TGTGCCTGGAGACGTCCCGGGGCCAGTTTGGTCGGCTACACCTTC. Based on the CDR3 plus reference TRBV30 and TRBJ1-2, the full variable domain is SQTIHQWPATLVQPVGSPLSLECTVEGTSNPNLYWYRQAAGRGLQLLFYSVGIGQISSEVPQNLSASRPQDRQFILSSKKLLLSDSGFYLCAWRRPGASLVGYTFGSGTRLTVV.

In this sample, this clone turned up once. The chain combines TRBV19 with TRBJ1-2; D gene ambiguous. V dropped 5 bases and J dropped 7 bases, with 11 bases sitting between them. Per the germline V gene, CDR1 is LNHDA and CDR2 is SQIVND (reference sequence). This CDR3 region has 12 residues. In DNA, the CDR3 is TGTGCCAGTAGTCCGGAGGTCCCTGGCTACACCTTC. It is translated as CASSPEVPGYTF. Complete variable domain (other parts from reference TRBV19 and TRBJ1-2): DGGITQSPKYLFRKEGQNVTLSCEQNLNHDAMYWYRQDPGQGLRLIYYSQIVNDFQKGDIAEGYSVSREKKESFPLTVTSAQKNPTAFYLCASSPEVPGYTFGSGTRLTVV.